These T cell receptor beta chains were read from a single sample in a study of cytomegalovirus exposure and HLA in healthy donors. Clones were read by immunoSEQ multiplex PCR, and TCRdb kept only the in-frame ones, dropping some. The sample consists of fewer than 200,000 clones, around 76% of them appearing once. The sequencing sample was made of PBMCs. The source of these receptors is a man aged 55 to 70 in good health and CMV-seronegative. Both conserved end residues are part of each CDR3.

V gene	J gene	CDR3 protein
TRBV6-4	TRBJ2-5	CASSEKASGQETQYF
TRBV5-1	TRBJ2-3	CASSLALTGLDTQYF
TRBV30	TRBJ2-7	CAWGIGTGAYEQYF
TRBV9	TRBJ2-1	CASSATGSSYNEQFF
TRBV11-2	TRBJ2-7	CASSSTVSTGRFYEQYF
TRBV7-2	TRBJ2-1	CASSLSGQGAYNEQFF
TRBV4-1	TRBJ2-2	CASSLTGQGSTGELFF
TRBV7-9	TRBJ1-2	CASSLQVSGYTF
TRBV7-6	TRBJ2-7	CASSPGLISYEQYF
TRBV4-3	TRBJ1-4	CASSPGGGLTNEKLFF
TRBV7-3	TRBJ1-6	CASSLTGGGSYNSPLHF
TRBV18	TRBJ2-7	CASSPNLGAYEQYF
TRBV25-1	TRBJ2-1	CASSEFGGFQEAQFF
TRBV4-3	TRBJ2-3	CASSQVYSTDTQYF
TRBV2	TRBJ2-1	CASRGGQTSYNEQFF
TRBV7-6	TRBJ2-5	CASNLWGGSSQETQYF
TRBV2	TRBJ2-1	CASSEQVPYNEQFF
TRBV7-2	TRBJ2-5	CASSLVSREETQYF
TRBV7-9	TRBJ1-5	CASSLVLEARSNQPQHF
TRBV7-2	TRBJ2-2	CASSLNALAIFTGELFF
TRBV6-6	TRBJ2-5	CASSYDPARSETQYF
TRBV6-5	TRBJ1-6	CASNPGMQRSPLHF
TRBV14	TRBJ1-1	CASSHRMPGYAFF
TRBV5-1	TRBJ2-1	CASSLLPRLAGVSAYNEQFF
TRBV7-3	TRBJ2-3	CASSPRDRGYTDTQYF
TRBV5-1	TRBJ2-1	CASSLAPREAYNEQFF